This record covers a single TCR beta chain. The record originates from a study of blood T cell repertoires in COVID-19. The wider study: COVID-19 samples collected from the United States, Italy and Spain covered acute and convalescent phases. Sample material is recorded as cDNA or gDNA derived from T cells, B-cell-depleted T cells, or PBMCs.

After removal of 5 bases from V and 5 bases from J, the junction contained 9 bases not matched to a gene. The CDR3 is 15 residues long. The germline V gene encodes CDR1 SGHTA and CDR2 FQGTGA. In the authors' methods: Amplification of reference gene primers provided the estimated nucleated cell counts. Profiling relied on immunoSEQ multiplex PCR, and the TCRdb table lists in-frame clones only, not all of them. The DNA was the basis for D and trimming; V, J and clone size are from that table. The profile covers 78,000 or so clones, with around 86% appearing a single time and around 9% taken by the ten largest.

This TCR came from a human donor in a cohort sampled during active COVID-19. Sequences were obtained from peripheral blood. The V and J genes are TRBV7-3 and TRBJ1-1, with 9 bases matching TRBD1. The CDR3 bases are TGTGCCAGCAGCCCGGACAGGGGATTGGGGACTGAAGCTTTCTTT. Protein sequence: CASSPDRGLGTEAFF.